This T cell receptor beta chain appears in the sequencing data of a study of beta chain features in type 1 diabetes (dated 2018 in TCRdb). The study in broad terms: Mean age, gender distribution, total cell number and subset yield did not differ between patients and healthy donors. Across all samples, approximately 98,000,000 sorted cells were examined, and cell number per subset correlated strongly with RNA yield. The study compared TCRB repertoires of sorted circulating CD4+ T cell subsets between recently diagnosed type 1 diabetes patients and matched healthy donors. Regulatory and stem cell-like memory subsets were obtained from only 8 patients and about eight healthy donors, while naive and central memory subsets were obtained from all 28 donors. What the authors observed across the whole study: Naive, central memory and regulatory TCRB repertoires appeared to be more similar among patients than among healthy donors. Because cDNA was sequenced instead of genomic DNA, highly expressing activated cells could be over-represented, though the groups showed no difference in activation or CD3 levels. HLA sub-analyses involved small numbers of individuals, so any influence of HLA type on TCRB rearrangement remained unresolved. In all four CD4+ subsets, TCRB CDR3 length was moderately but significantly shorter in type 1 diabetes patients. Fewer insertions and more nucleotide deletions at VDJ recombination sites were observed in patients with type 1 diabetes, implying thymic rearrangement abnormalities. PCR may preferentially amplify shorter templates, but because patient and control samples were amplified and corrected together, any resulting skew would affect both groups equally.

As encoded in the germline V gene (reference sequence), CDR1 is LNHDA while CDR2 is SQIVND. Deletion took 1 base off V and 0 bases off J, with a span of 13 bases between the germline ends. The cysteine opens and the phenylalanine closes a CDR3 of 18 amino acids. Kept here is only the CDR3 DNA, which spans 54 bases and is read in frame from base 1. Concerning this clone itself: This clone's antigen is unknown. The record has no base qualities; no much larger clone is one base away.

The entire amount of isolated RNA was reverse transcribed using the High Capacity cDNA Reverse Transcription Kit, so the sequenced TCRB transcripts were expressed ones. Naive, central memory and regulatory T cell samples underwent deep immunoSEQ sequencing, averaging about 3.57 million total reads per sample. After sorted cells were lysed in RLT buffer, RNA was extracted with DNase-treated RNeasy Micro or Mini kits, with the choice depending on cell number. To prevent cross-contamination, every cell subset was processed on its own, while patient and healthy donor samples were processed together. The immunoSEQ multiplex PCR was used to amplify TCRB sequences from cDNA, yielding 87-bp fragments that span the CDR3 region. Sequencing of the amplicons was performed on the Illumina HiSeq platform. The authors' pipeline ran thus. Synthetic template baselines were used to correct PCR bias computationally, reads within Hamming distance 2 were collapsed together, and singletons that could not be merged were discarded. Reads were aligned to IMGT to assign V, D and J genes, CDR3 length, and insertions or deletions at six rearrangement sites. Within each subset, clonotype counts were normalized to sorted cell number, and only after that were true diversity and Gini coefficients computed with the tcR R package. The overlap coefficient, calculated on TCRB nucleotide sequences, was used to measure repertoire sharing. Out-of-frame TCRB sequences from naive cells were analyzed as a proxy for the pre-selection repertoire. The table comes from immuneACCESS by way of TCRdb, which keeps in-frame sequences with V and J called. Part of the clones is missing from these tables; in studies checked, under half for an unresolved V gene and the rest for unknown reasons. The DNA was the basis for D and trimming; V, J and clone size are from that table. The sample includes more than 300,000 clones, with approximately 12% observed a single time. The ten top clones hold about 0.01% of the sample.

From each donor, a single peripheral blood sample of approximately 0.11 L on average was drawn into heparinised tubes. Naive, central memory, regulatory and stem cell-like memory CD4+ T cells were sorted on a BD FACSAria II using a panel including CD45RO, CCR7, CD25, CD127, CD95 and CD27. Purity was above 98% for every sorted population. PBMCs were isolated immediately by Lymphoprep density gradient centrifugation and stained directly without culture. Samples were stained and sorted in pairs, with one healthy donor and one patient per experiment, so that batch effects were minimized. Sequenced sample: naive CD4+ T cells from blood. The cell subset or site tag for this specimen amounts to: true naive CD4+ T cells. The clonotype comes from a woman aged 18 to 35 with type 1 diabetes. The rearranged chain carries TRBV19 and TRBJ2-6; a tentative D match to TRBD2 spans 5 bases. The encoded CDR3 is CASSIASRGLSGANVLTF. The nucleotide sequence reads as follows: TGTGCCAGTAGTATAGCTAGCCGAGGGCTCTCTGGGGCCAACGTCCTGACTTTC.